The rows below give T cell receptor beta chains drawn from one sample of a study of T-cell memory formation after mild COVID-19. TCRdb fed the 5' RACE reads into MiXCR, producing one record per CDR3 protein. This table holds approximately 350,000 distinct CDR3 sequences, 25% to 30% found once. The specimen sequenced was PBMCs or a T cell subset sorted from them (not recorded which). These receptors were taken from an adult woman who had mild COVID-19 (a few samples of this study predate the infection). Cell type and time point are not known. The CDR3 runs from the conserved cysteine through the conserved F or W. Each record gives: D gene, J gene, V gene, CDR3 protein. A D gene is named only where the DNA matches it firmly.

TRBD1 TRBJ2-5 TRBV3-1 CASSSHPGQGETQYF
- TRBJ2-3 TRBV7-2 CASTPSLHTDTQYF
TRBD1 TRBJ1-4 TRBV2 CASSESRDRVNEKLFF
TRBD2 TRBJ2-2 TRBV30 CAWSVQAGGSGELFF
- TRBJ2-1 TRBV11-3 CASSSGTSQFF
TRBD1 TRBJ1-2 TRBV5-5 CARSNRGGNYGYTF
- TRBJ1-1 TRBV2 CASRASSEAFF
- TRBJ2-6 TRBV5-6 CASSQTLSSGANVLTF
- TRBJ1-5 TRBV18 CASSLNGASNQPQHF
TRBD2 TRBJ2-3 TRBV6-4 CASSDGGGGDTQYF
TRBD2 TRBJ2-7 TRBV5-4 CASSPGLAGPFSSYEQYF
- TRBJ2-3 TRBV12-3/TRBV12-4 CASGPPSTDTQYF
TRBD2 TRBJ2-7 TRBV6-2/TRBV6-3 CASSYSGGSVYEQYF
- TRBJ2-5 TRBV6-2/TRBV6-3 CAPQGRAYQETQYF
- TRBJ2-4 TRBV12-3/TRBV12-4 CASSLGYSKNIQYF
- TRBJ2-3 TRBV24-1 CATSDIHTDTQYF
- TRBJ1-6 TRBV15 CATRGAYNSPLHF
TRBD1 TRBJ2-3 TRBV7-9 CASSIDRGRNTQYF
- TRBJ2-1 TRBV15 CATSRDNEQFF
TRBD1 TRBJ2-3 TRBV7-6 CASSEPDRGDTQYF
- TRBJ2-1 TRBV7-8 CASSPAWQAGNEQFF
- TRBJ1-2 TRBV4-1 CASSQGARRQGGYGYTF